The 17 T cell receptor beta chains listed next were all sequenced from one sample in a study of tumor-infiltrating lymphocytes in oesophageal squamous cell carcinoma. From the PCR reads, TCRdb called clonotypes with MiXCR, one entry per CDR3 protein. The sample has just over 8,500 distinct CDR3 sequences, 66% seen once. The specimen sequenced was esophageal tumor tissue. The receptors here all came from a female donor with esophageal squamous cell carcinoma.

CDR3 protein: CASSDGGRGSYEQYF. The CDR3 DNA follows: TGTGCCAGCAGTGATGGGGGAAGGGGCTCCTACGAGCAGTACTTC. The chain has TRBV6-1 and TRBJ2-5; D is perhaps TRBD1 or TRBD2 (5 bases each). TRBJ2-7 explains the end of the DNA better; the J call may be wrong. Germline V gives CDR1 MNHNS, CDR2 SASEGT. The CDR3 covers 15 residues.

The chain links TRBV7-2 to TRBJ2-2; no firm D call. CDR3 length equals 15 residues. V lost 3 bases to trimming and J lost 4 bases, with 12 bases between them. Per the germline V gene, CDR1 is SGHTA and CDR2 is FQGNSA. The chain's CDR3 is CASSFTPKGTGELFF. CDR3 DNA: TGTGCCAGCAGCTTTACACCCAAGGGCACCGGGGAGCTGTTTTTT.

This clonotype has only one observation. The chain couples TRBV6-9 to TRBJ2-1; TRBD1 agrees at 8 bases. Looked up from germline, CDR1 is MNHGY and CDR2 is SVAAGI. The CDR3 loop spans 17 amino acids. The junction had 9 bases not matched to a gene; V was cut back by 3 bases and J by 2 bases. CDR3 nucleotide sequence: TGTGCCAGCAGTTACGTCAGGGGGCACCGTCCCTACAATGAGCAGTTCTTC. Translation gives CASSYVRGHRPYNEQFF.

The rearrangement links TRBV6-8 to TRBJ2-3; no reliable D call. Trimming took off 2 bases at V and 2 bases at J, with 5 bases between the two ends. The CDR3 contains 13 residues. Germline-derived CDR1 and CDR2 are MNHGY and SAAAGT. CDR3 coding DNA: TGTGCCAGCAGTTACGGAACCACAGATACGCAGTATTTT. This codes for CASSYGTTDTQYF.

The gene calls are TRBV7-2 and TRBJ2-1; the D gene is possibly TRBD2 (7 bases). This CDR3 is built from 15 residues. Germline CDR1 reads SGHTA; CDR2 reads FQGNSA. V was trimmed by 2 bases and J by 10 bases, leaving 18 bases between them. For the CDR3, the DNA is TGTGCCAGCAGCTTATTTTACGGGGGGCCTTACGAGCAGTTCTTC. This sequence encodes CASSLFYGGPYEQFF.

This rearrangement joins TRBV5-1 to TRBJ2-7; 7 positions match TRBD1. Germline V gene data show CDR1 as SGHRS and CDR2 as YFSETQ. Trimming removed 5 bases from V and 0 bases from J; junction bases left unmatched: 8. CDR3 length equals 15 residues. The CDR3 is CASSYTGQASYEQYF. DNA for the CDR3: TGCGCCAGCAGTTATACAGGACAGGCCTCCTACGAGCAGTACTTC.

This clonotype has a single count. The chain employs TRBV7-2 and TRBJ1-1, with D uncertain. V was clipped by 2 bases and J by 10 bases, with 14 bases between them. This CDR3 contains 13 residues. CDR1 is SGHTA, CDR2 FQGNSA, per germline. CDR3 sequence reads: CASSLRLLDGAFF. The DNA for the CDR3 is TGTGCCAGCAGCTTACGGCTCTTAGATGGAGCTTTCTTT.

V gene TRBV12-3 or TRBV12-4 combines with J gene TRBJ2-7, with 8 bases identical to TRBD2. The CDR3 sequence is 20 residues long. V lost 2 bases to trimming and J lost 2 bases; unmatched junction nucleotides: 20. DNA for the CDR3: TGTGCCAGCAGTTTAATACGGTCGGATCTTCTAGCGGGCCTCCCCTACGAGCAGTACTTC. Protein: CASSLIRSDLLAGLPYEQYF.

The CDR3 DNA is TGTGCCAGCAGCGGTTACGGGACTAGAGGCATAGAGCAGTACTTC. Protein product: CASSGYGTRGIEQYF. This chain uses TRBV7-2 with TRBJ2-4; TRBD2 aligns across 8 bases. In germline, CDR1 is SGHTA, CDR2 FQGNSA. The CDR3 covers 15 residues. Trimming cost V 5 bases and J 13 bases; bases outside gene matches: 16.

The chain combines TRBV7-9 with TRBJ2-5; tentatively, D is TRBD2 (5 bases). Per the germline V gene, CDR1 is SEHNR and CDR2 is FQNEAQ (reference sequence). The CDR3 is 18 residues long. V was trimmed by 4 bases and J by 11 bases, leaving 32 bases between them. CDR3 protein: CASSSLAYSRSSYNEQYF. The CDR3 region has the DNA TGTGCCAGCAGCTCGCTAGCTTATAGCAGAAGCTCCTACAATGAGCAGTACTTC.

In its sample, this clonotype was seen a few times. Germline is not matched at one junction end, which may reflect a read error. The CDR3 DNA reads TGTGCCAGCAGGCTATCCGAGCGGTATAATTCACCCCTCCACTTC. Translating it yields CASRLSERYNSPLHF. The gene calls are TRBV12-3 or TRBV12-4 and TRBJ2-7; D perhaps matches TRBD2 (5 bases). The CDR3 is 15 residues long.

The rearrangement links TRBV6-8 to TRBJ2-3; no definite D call. The DNA matches TRBJ2-7 better at its end, which makes the J call doubtful. The germline V gene has CDR1 MNHGY and CDR2 SAAAGT. This CDR3 is built from 15 residues. The chain's CDR3 is CASSALLFPPYEQYF. DNA for the CDR3: TGTGCCAGCAGTGCCTTGTTGTTTCCCCCCTACGAGCAGTACTTC.

This sequence joins TRBV7-2 and TRBJ2-1; no firm D call. This CDR3 is built from 15 residues. The V and J ends lost 1 base and 4 bases respectively, with 11 bases between them. Germline values: CDR1 SGHTA, CDR2 FQGNSA. The CDR3 here is CASSLGGYAYNEQFF. The CDR3 region has the DNA TGTGCCAGCAGCTTAGGCGGCTACGCATACAATGAGCAGTTCTTC.

This clonotype was observed a few times. J is TRBJ2-3 and V is TRBV4-1, with D unclear. Germline assignment: CDR1 MGHRA and CDR2 YSYEKL. The length of the CDR3 is 13 residues. Trimming took off 2 bases at V and 6 bases at J, with 9 bases between the two ends. The CDR3 spells CASSQLPWDTQYF. The DNA of the CDR3 is TGCGCCAGCAGCCAACTTCCCTGGGATACGCAGTATTTT.

Only a few counts were recorded for this clonotype. The rearrangement uses TRBV7-2 and TRBJ1-1, with D unclear. Trimming removed 2 bases from V and 1 base from J, with 14 bases in between. The V gene's germline CDR1 is SGHTA and CDR2 FQGNSA. CDR3 length equals 16 residues. The CDR3 coding sequence is TGTGCCAGCAGCTTATCCGGAAGTGTTTGGAACACTGAAGCTTTCTTT. It encodes CASSLSGSVWNTEAFF.

About this clonotype itself: Germline is not matched at one junction end, which may reflect a read error. The V call is TRBV5-3, the J call TRBJ2-4; D possibly corresponds to TRBD2 (6 bases). TRBV5-3 qualifies as an ORF whose function is uncertain. CDR3 length equals 14 residues. The CDR3 DNA sequence: TGTGCCAGCAGCTTGCCCGGGGGTGAAAACATTCAGTACTTC. This codes for CASSLPGGENIQYF.

The chain combines TRBV7-9 with TRBJ2-7, with D perhaps TRBD2 (6 bases). The DNA end is more similar to TRBJ2-1, so the J call may be wrong. Germline CDR1 reads SEHNR; CDR2 reads FQNEAQ (reference sequence). This CDR3 has 15 residues. The CDR3: CASSFDGGSYNEQFF. CDR3 sequence (DNA): TGTGCCAGCAGCTTTGACGGGGGCTCCTACAATGAGCAGTTCTTC.